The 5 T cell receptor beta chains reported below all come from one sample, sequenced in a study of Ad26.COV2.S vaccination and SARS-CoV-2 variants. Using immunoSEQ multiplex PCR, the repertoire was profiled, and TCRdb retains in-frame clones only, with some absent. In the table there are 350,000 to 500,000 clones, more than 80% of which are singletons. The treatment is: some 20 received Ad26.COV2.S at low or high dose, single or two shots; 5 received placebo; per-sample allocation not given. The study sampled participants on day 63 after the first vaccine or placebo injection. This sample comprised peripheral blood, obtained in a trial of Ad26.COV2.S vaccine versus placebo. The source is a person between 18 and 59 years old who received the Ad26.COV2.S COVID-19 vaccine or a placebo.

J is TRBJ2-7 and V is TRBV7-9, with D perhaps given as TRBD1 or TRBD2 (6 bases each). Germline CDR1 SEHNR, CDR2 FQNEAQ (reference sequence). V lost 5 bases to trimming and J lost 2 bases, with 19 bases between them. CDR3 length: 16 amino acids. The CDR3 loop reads CASSQSSRGPTYEQYF. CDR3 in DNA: TGTGCCAGCAGCCAGAGTAGCCGGGGGCCCACCTACGAGCAGTACTTC.

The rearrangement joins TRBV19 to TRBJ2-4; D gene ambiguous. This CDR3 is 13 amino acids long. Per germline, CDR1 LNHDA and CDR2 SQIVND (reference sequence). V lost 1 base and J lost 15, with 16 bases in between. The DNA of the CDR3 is TGTGCCAGTAGTATAGTCCCAAGCCGAAGGATGTACTTC. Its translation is CASSIVPSRRMYF.

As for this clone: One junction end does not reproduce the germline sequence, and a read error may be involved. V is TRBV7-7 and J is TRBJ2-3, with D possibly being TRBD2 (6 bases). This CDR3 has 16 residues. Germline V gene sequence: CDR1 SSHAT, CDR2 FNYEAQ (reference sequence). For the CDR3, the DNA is TGTGCTAGCAGCCCCGGGGGTTTCGGTGGGACAGATACGCAGTATTTT. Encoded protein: CASSPGGFGGTDTQYF.

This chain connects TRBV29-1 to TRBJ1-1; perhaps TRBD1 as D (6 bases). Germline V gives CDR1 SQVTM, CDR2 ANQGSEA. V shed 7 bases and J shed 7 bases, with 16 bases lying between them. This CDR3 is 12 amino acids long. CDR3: CSAGRGGIEAFF. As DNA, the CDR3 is TGCAGCGCCGGTAGAGGGGGAATTGAAGCTTTCTTT.

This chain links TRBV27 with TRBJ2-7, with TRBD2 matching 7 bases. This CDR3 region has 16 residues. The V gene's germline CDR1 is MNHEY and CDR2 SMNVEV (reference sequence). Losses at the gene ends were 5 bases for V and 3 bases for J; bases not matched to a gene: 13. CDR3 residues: CASSPTWASGIYEQYF. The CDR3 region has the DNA TGTGCCAGCAGTCCTACTTGGGCTAGCGGAATCTACGAGCAGTACTTC.